Below, 10 T cell receptor beta chains from the same sample are listed, as sequenced in a study of cytomegalovirus exposure and HLA in healthy donors. This PCR relied on a set of 60 Vbeta primers and 13 Jbeta primers. TCRdb keeps only in-frame clones here, not all; method: immunoSEQ multiplex PCR. The repertoire consists of fewer than 250,000 clones, with about 69% occurring once and the leading ten covering 4.5% to 5.5%. Sequenced: PBMCs. Receptors originate from a young man in good health and CMV-seropositive.

This clone showed up just once. J is TRBJ2-7 and V is TRBV5-1, with a possible D match to TRBD1 (5 bases). Trimming took 6 bases from V and 5 from J, leaving 18 bases between them. The CDR3 totals 14 residues. Germline V lookup: CDR1 SGHRS, CDR2 YFSETQ. CDR3 loop: CASTVGRDGNEQYF. The CDR3 region has the DNA TGCGCCAGCACCGTGGGCAGGGATGGGAACGAGCAGTACTTC.

The V and J genes are TRBV30 and TRBJ2-3; no clear D. With 1 base removed from V and 4 bases from J, the gap between germline ends came to 6 bases. Germline V CDR1 and CDR2: GTSNPN, SVGIG (reference sequence). This CDR3 spans 12 amino acids. The CDR3 loop reads CAWSESADTQYF. CDR3 sequence (DNA): TGTGCCTGGAGTGAGTCGGCAGATACGCAGTATTTT.

V gene TRBV9 combines with J gene TRBJ2-7; TRBD2 is a possible D gene (6 bases). The CDR3 runs 15 residues. The V gene lost 0 bases and the J gene lost 2 bases, with 12 bases spanning the gap. Looked up from germline, CDR1 is SGDLS and CDR2 is YYNGEE. In DNA, the CDR3 is TGTGCCAGCAGCGTAGGGCCGGGACTTACCTACGAGCAGTACTTC. Amino acids: CASSVGPGLTYEQYF.

This chain links TRBV7-8 with TRBJ2-3; 7 positions match TRBD1. Germline CDR1 SGHVS, CDR2 FQNEAQ. The junction had 2 bases not matched to a gene; V was cut back by 5 bases and J by 0 bases. The CDR3 is 14 amino acids. CDR3 loop: CASSQTGSTDTQYF. CDR3 DNA: TGTGCCAGCAGCCAGACAGGGAGCACAGATACGCAGTATTTT. Drawing the rest from reference TRBV7-8 and TRBJ2-3, the complete variable domain is GAGVSQSPRYKVAKRGQDVALRCDPISGHVSLFWYQQALGQGPEFLTYFQNEAQLDKSGLPSDRFFAERPEGSVSTLKIQRTQQEDSAVYLCASSQTGSTDTQYFGPGTRLTVL.

This chain connects TRBV7-2 to TRBJ2-7; tentatively, D is TRBD2 (5 bases). Germline values: CDR1 SGHTA, CDR2 FQGNSA. V was cut by 1 base and J by 2 bases, with 12 bases left in between. This CDR3 is built from 15 residues. This CDR3 reads CASSLDGEIPYEQYF. CDR3 sequence (DNA): TGTGCCAGCAGCTTAGACGGGGAAATACCCTACGAGCAGTACTTC.

This chain joins TRBV7-8 and TRBJ1-1; D remains unclear. Trimming stripped 1 base from V and 6 bases from J, with 6 bases between. Germline V gene lookup returns CDR1 SGHVS and CDR2 FQNEAQ. There are 12 residues in the CDR3. The CDR3 region has the DNA TGTGCCAGCAGCTTAGGGCCAGCTGAAGCTTTCTTT. Residues: CASSLGPAEAFF.

V gene TRBV7-3 combines with J gene TRBJ2-7; D perhaps matches TRBD2 (5 bases). This CDR3 has 15 residues. V was shortened by 5 bases and J by 2 bases, with 16 bases between the two germline ends. The germline V gene encodes CDR1 SGHTA and CDR2 FQGTGA. CDR3 sequence: CASSLATGKTYEQYF. The CDR3 DNA is TGTGCCAGCAGCCTAGCCACGGGGAAAACCTACGAGCAGTACTTC.

The V gene is TRBV2, the J gene TRBJ1-5; 12 bases agree with TRBD1. The germline CDR1 and CDR2 sequences are SNHLY and FYNNEI. The CDR3 totals 15 residues. V lost 7 bases, J lost 7 bases, and 8 bases stayed unmatched. CDR3 DNA: TGTGCCAGCACCGAGGGAGGGACAGGGGGCCAGCCCCAGCATTTT. Residues: CASTEGGTGGQPQHF. The full variable domain, completed using reference TRBV2 and TRBJ1-5, is EPEVTQTPSHQVTQMGQEVILRCVPISNHLYFYWYRQILGQKVEFLVSFYNNEISEKSEIFDDQFSVERPDGSNFTLKIRSTKLEDSAMYFCASTEGGTGGQPQHFGDGTRLSIL.

The CDR3 reads CASRSVAGTGELFF. CDR3 nucleotide sequence: TGTGCCAGCAGGTCGGTGGCGGGAACCGGGGAGCTGTTTTTT. The chain recombines TRBV6-5 with TRBJ2-2, with D possibly being TRBD2 (6 bases). The CDR3 extends over 14 amino acids. Germline CDR1 MNHEY, CDR2 SVGAGI. The V end was cut by 6 bases, the J end by 5 bases, with 13 bases between.

There are a few counts of this clone. The chain links TRBV6-6 to TRBJ2-7; TRBD1 matches 10 bases. This CDR3 has 13 amino acids. In germline, CDR1 is MNHNY, CDR2 SVGAGI (reference sequence). The V gene end was trimmed by 7 bases and the J gene end by 6 bases; junction bases not matched to a gene: 6. CDR3 DNA: TGTGCCAGCAAGGGGACAGGGGATGCCGAGCAGTACTTC. It codes for CASKGTGDAEQYF.